This T cell receptor beta chain originates from a study of blood T cells in healthy people across ages. Primed by a sample-barcoded 5' primer and a J-beta primer mix, a second PCR proceeded for 7 to 11 cycles. TCRdb re-called the 5' RACE reads through MiXCR, storing one row per CDR3 protein. The top ten hold about 23% of the sample, which has some 1.8 million distinct CDR3 sequences, roughly 43% seen once. General study findings and limits: Higher diversity and more naive CD4+ cells were features of long-lived donors, compared to aged donors.

Trimming took off 2 bases at V and 3 bases at J, with 11 bases between the two ends. The CDR3 runs to 14 residues. CDR1 and CDR2 from the germline V gene are MNHEY and SVGEGT. A remark on this clonotype: As yet, its antigen is unknown.

The sequence derives from a human donor in good health. The specimen was blood. The V call is TRBV6-2 or TRBV6-3, the J call TRBJ2-7, with D perhaps matching TRBD2 (6 bases). The CDR3 nucleotides are TGTGCCAGCAGTTACGGGGGGAACGACTACGAGCAGTACTTC. Protein: CASSYGGNDYEQYF.